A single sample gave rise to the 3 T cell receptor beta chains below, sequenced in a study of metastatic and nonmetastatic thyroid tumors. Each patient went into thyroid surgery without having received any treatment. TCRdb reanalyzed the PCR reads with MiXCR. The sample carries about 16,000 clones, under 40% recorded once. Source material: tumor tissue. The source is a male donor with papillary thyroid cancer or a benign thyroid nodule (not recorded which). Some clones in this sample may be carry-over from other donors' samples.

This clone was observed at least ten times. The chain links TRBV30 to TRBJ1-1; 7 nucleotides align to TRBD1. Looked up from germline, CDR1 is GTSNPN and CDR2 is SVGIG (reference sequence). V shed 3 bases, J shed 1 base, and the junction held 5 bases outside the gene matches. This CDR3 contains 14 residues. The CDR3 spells CAWRLGTENTEAFF. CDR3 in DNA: TGTGCCTGGAGGCTCGGGACAGAGAACACTGAAGCTTTCTTT.

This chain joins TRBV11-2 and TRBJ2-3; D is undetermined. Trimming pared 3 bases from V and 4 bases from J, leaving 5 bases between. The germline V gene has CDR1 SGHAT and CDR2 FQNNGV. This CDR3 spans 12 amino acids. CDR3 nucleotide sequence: TGTGCCAGCAGCTTGATGTCAGATACGCAGTATTTT. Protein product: CASSLMSDTQYF.

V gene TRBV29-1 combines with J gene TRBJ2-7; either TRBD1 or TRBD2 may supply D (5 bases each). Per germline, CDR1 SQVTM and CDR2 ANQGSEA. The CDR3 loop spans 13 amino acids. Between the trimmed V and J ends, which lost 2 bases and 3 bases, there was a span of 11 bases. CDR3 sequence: CSVERDGGYEQYF. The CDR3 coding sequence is TGCAGCGTTGAAAGGGACGGCGGCTACGAGCAGTACTTC.